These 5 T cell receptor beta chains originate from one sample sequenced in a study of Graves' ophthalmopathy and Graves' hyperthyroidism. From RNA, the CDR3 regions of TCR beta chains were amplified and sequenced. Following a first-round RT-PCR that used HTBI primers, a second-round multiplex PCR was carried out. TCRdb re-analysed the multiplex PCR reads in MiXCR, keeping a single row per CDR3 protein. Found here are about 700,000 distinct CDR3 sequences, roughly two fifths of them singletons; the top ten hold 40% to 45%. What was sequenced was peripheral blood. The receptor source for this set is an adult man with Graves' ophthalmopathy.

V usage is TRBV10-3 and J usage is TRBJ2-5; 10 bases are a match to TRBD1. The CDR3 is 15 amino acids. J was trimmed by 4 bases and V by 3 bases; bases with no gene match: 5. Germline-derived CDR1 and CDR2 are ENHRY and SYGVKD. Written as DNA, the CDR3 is TGTGCCATCAGTGACATGACAGGGGGCGGAGAGACCCAGTACTTC. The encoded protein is CAISDMTGGGETQYF.

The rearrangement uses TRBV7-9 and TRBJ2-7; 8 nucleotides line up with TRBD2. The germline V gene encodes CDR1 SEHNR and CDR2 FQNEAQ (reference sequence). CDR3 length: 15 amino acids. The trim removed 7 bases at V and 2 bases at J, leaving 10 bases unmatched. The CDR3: CASTPSGSLPYEQYF. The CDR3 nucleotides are TGTGCCAGCACGCCGAGCGGGAGCCTTCCCTACGAGCAGTACTTC. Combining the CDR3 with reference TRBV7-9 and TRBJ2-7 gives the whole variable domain DTGVSQNPRHKITKRGQNVTFRCDPISEHNRLYWYRQTLGQGPEFLTYFQNEAQLEKSRLLSDRFSAERPKGSFSTLEIQRTEQGDSAMYLCASTPSGSLPYEQYFGPGTRLTVT.

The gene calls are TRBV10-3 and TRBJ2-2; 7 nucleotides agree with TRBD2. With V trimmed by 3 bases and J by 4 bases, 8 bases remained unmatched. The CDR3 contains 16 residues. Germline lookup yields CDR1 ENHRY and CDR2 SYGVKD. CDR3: CAISDPWTRITGELFF. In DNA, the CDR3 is TGTGCCATCAGTGACCCATGGACTAGAATCACCGGGGAGCTGTTTTTT.

DNA of the CDR3: TGTGCCATCAGCGGGACTAGCGGGGCAGAGACCCAGTACTTC. Protein: CAISGTSGAETQYF. V is TRBV10-3 and J is TRBJ2-5; TRBD2 agrees at 13 bases. V lost 6 bases to trimming and J lost 4 bases; unmatched junction nucleotides: 2. CDR1 is ENHRY and CDR2 is SYGVKD in the germline V gene. The CDR3 consists of 14 residues.

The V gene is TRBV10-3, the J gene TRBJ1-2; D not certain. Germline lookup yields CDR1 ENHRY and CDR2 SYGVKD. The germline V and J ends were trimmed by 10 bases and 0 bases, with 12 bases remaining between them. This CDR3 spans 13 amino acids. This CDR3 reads CASWGGANYGYTF. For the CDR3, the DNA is TGTGCCAGCTGGGGTGGGGCTAACTATGGCTACACCTTC.